This T cell receptor beta chain stems from a study of PD-1 blockade in classical Hodgkin lymphoma. The CDR3 is 14 residues long. V was trimmed by 5 bases and J by 1 base, leaving 11 bases between them. Germline assignment: CDR1 SEHNR and CDR2 FQNEAQ (reference sequence). The method was immunoSEQ multiplex PCR; TCRdb's version includes in-frame clones alone and lacks a portion of them. The repertoire holds about 13,000 clones, with 80% as singletons. Study-level results: Compared with baseline, CD4+ but not CD8+ TCR diversity had risen significantly by C4D1. Reported findings placed baseline TCR diversity lower in newly diagnosed patients (compared with healthy donors). Repertoire differences lack defined causes, possibly disease activity or prior therapy.

With respect to this clone: Its antigen is as yet unknown.

There was relapse after autologous stem cell transplantation in every patient, and there was variation in brentuximab vedotin exposure. The best responses consisted of complete response, partial response or progressive disease. This TCR derives from a human donor with classical Hodgkin lymphoma. J is TRBJ1-1 and V is TRBV7-9, with a weak D call TRBD1 (6 bases). The material was peripheral blood mononuclear cells (PBMCs), obtained at baseline. As DNA, the CDR3 is TGTGCCAGCAGCCCCGGGACACCGAACACTGAAGCTTTCTTT. Translated, it gives CASSPGTPNTEAFF.